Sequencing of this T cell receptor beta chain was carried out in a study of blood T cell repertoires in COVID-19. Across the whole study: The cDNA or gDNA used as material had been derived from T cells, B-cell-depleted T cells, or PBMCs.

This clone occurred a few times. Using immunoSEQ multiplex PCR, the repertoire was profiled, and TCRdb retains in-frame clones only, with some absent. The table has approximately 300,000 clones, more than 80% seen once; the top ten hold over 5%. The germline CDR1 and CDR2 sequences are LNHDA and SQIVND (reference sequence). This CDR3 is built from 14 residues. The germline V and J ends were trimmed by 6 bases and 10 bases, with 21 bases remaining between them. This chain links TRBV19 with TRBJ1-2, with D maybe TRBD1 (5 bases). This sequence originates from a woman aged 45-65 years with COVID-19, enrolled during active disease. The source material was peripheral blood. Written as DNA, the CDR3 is TGTGCCAGTAGACTGTCCGCAAAAGGGGTCAACTACACCTTC. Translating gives CASRLSAKGVNYTF.